Included here is one T cell receptor beta chain sequence, with context. Its antigen remains unknown. This specimen belongs to a study of cytomegalovirus exposure and HLA in healthy donors. Study conclusions and caveats: In a later analysis, common viral pathogens appeared linked to several of the most significant clusters. Other equally common chains were less clonally expanded than HLA-associated TCR beta chains, a later analysis showed.

Vbeta (60) and Jbeta (13) primers were used in the PCR. The protocol was immunoSEQ multiplex PCR, while the TCRdb copy is restricted to in-frame clones and leaves out a portion. The sample carries about 67,000 clones, around 75% recorded once. The CDR3 runs to 13 residues. Between the trimmed V and J ends, which lost 0 bases and 4 bases, there was a span of 7 bases. CDR1 is SGHNT, CDR2 YENEEA, per germline. This chain connects TRBV11-3 to TRBJ2-7; D not resolved. This clonotype was sampled from a man between 60 and 70 years old in good health and CMV-seropositive. The sample taken for sequencing was PBMCs. The CDR3 DNA is TGTGCCAGCAGCTTAGATTACCTATACGAGCAGTACTTC. Its protein product is CASSLDYLYEQYF.